Shown below are 19 T cell receptor beta chains from a single sample sequenced in a study of shared clonotypes between healthy human individuals. The method was immunoSEQ multiplex PCR; TCRdb's version includes in-frame clones alone and lacks a portion of them. The sample lists 2 million to 2.5 million clones, 93% occurring once. Naive CD8 cells comprised CD45RO-negative, CCR7-positively selected cells, excluding terminally differentiated effector memory CD45RA+ cells. Sequenced input: naive CD8+ T cells from PBMCs. These receptor sequences come from a man aged 18 to 30 in good health. Some clones in this sample may be carry-over from other donors' samples.

The chain couples TRBV5-5 to TRBJ2-7, with D perhaps assigned TRBD1 or TRBD2 (5 bases each). The CDR3 has 15 amino acids. CDR1 and CDR2 from the germline V gene are SGHKS and YYEKEE (reference sequence). Deletions cut 0 bases from V and 4 bases from J, with 14 bases between. CDR3 region: CASSLVGDEGYEQYF. The CDR3, as DNA: TGTGCCAGCAGCTTGGTAGGGGACGAGGGGTACGAGCAGTACTTC.

The chain has TRBV19 and TRBJ2-1, with a possible D match to TRBD2 (6 bases). The CDR3 sequence is 13 residues long. Germline V gene data show CDR1 as LNHDA and CDR2 as SQIVND (reference sequence). V lost 5 bases, J lost 4 bases, and 9 bases lay in between. The CDR3 is CASSVAEYNEQFF. In DNA form, the CDR3 reads TGTGCCAGTAGTGTAGCGGAATACAATGAGCAGTTCTTC.

This clone was detected a few times. A junction boundary mismatches the germline segment, possibly from a read error. J is TRBJ2-2 and V is TRBV4-1; 8 bases fit TRBD2. The CDR3 is 15 residues long. Germline V gene data show CDR1 as MGHRA and CDR2 as YSYEKL. The CDR3 reads CASSQAGADTGELFF. The CDR3 nucleotides read TGCGCCAGCAGTCAAGCGGGAGCAGACACCGGGGAGCTGTTTTTT.

J is TRBJ2-1 and V is TRBV27; D is possibly TRBD2 (6 bases). The germline V gene encodes CDR1 MNHEY and CDR2 SMNVEV (reference sequence). V shed 4 bases and J shed 16 bases, with 14 bases lying between them. CDR3 length: 11 residues. The CDR3 protein is CASSSRDFFFF. The DNA for the CDR3 is TGTGCCAGCAGTTCGCGGGATTTCTTTTTCTTC.

The chain recombines TRBV6-1 with TRBJ1-2; no reliable D call. The CDR3 consists of 11 residues. The V end was cut by 8 bases, the J end by 4 bases, with 8 bases between. Germline V lookup: CDR1 MNHNS, CDR2 SASEGT. CDR3 loop: CASEEIYGYTF. In DNA form, the CDR3 reads TGTGCCAGCGAGGAGATCTATGGCTACACCTTC.

V usage is TRBV6-5 and J usage is TRBJ2-1; TRBD2 agrees at 7 bases. Trimming cost V 1 base and J 12 bases; bases outside gene matches: 6. Germline V lookup: CDR1 MNHEY, CDR2 SVGAGI. This CDR3 is 13 amino acids long. The CDR3 region has the DNA TGTGCCAGCAGTTACTTACGGGGGGATTGGCAGTTCTTC. This sequence encodes CASSYLRGDWQFF.

This sequence joins TRBV4-1 and TRBJ2-6; D might be TRBD1 (6 bases). The germline V gene encodes CDR1 MGHRA and CDR2 YSYEKL. V dropped 0 bases and J dropped 0 bases, with 12 bases sitting between them. The CDR3 consists of 18 residues. The CDR3 sequence is CASSQDTRGYSGANVLTF. The DNA for the CDR3 is TGCGCCAGCAGCCAAGATACAAGGGGGTACTCTGGGGCCAACGTCCTGACTTTC.

This clone was picked up one time. This chain uses TRBV11-2 with TRBJ2-5; D is possibly TRBD1 (5 bases). Germline V gene data show CDR1 as SGHAT and CDR2 as FQNNGV. There are 13 residues in the CDR3. With 4 bases removed from V and 2 bases from J, the gap between germline ends came to 8 bases. The CDR3 DNA follows: TGTGCCAGCAGCTCCCGGACACAAGAGACCCAGTACTTC. This sequence encodes CASSSRTQETQYF. Together with reference TRBV11-2 and TRBJ2-5, the CDR3 gives the full variable domain: EAGVAQSPRYKIIEKRQSVAFWCNPISGHATLYWYQQILGQGPKLLIQFQNNGVVDDSQLPKDRFSAERLKGVDSTLKIQPAKLEDSAVYLCASSSRTQETQYFGPGTRLLVL.

This chain uses TRBV15 with TRBJ2-1; 8 nucleotides match TRBD2. Per the germline V gene, CDR1 is LNHNV and CDR2 is YYDKDF (reference sequence). This CDR3 is built from 15 residues. Germline trimming cut 3 bases from V and 7 bases from J; bases unmatched to any gene: 8. The CDR3 loop reads CATSRTSETWNEQFF. The CDR3 DNA sequence: TGTGCCACCAGCAGGACTAGCGAGACCTGGAATGAGCAGTTCTTC.

The chain couples TRBV27 to TRBJ2-1; 14 bases are a match to TRBD2. After removal of 2 bases from V and 7 bases from J, the junction contained 7 bases not matched to a gene. The CDR3 spans 17 residues. Per the germline V gene, CDR1 is MNHEY and CDR2 is SMNVEV (reference sequence). CDR3 sequence: CASSLRDGTSGRNEQFF. The CDR3 DNA is TGTGCCAGCAGTTTACGGGATGGGACTAGCGGGAGAAATGAGCAGTTCTTC.

J is TRBJ1-1 and V is TRBV11-2, with D perhaps TRBD1 (6 bases). CDR3 size: 15 residues. From germline, CDR1 is SGHAT and CDR2 FQNNGV. The ends were cut back, 1 base at V and 1 base at J, with 10 bases in the middle. CDR3 sequence reads: CASSLVRGPNTEAFF. CDR3 coding DNA: TGTGCCAGCAGCTTAGTCCGGGGGCCGAACACTGAAGCTTTCTTT.

The CDR3 region is CAISPGLAGPNTGELFF. The CDR3 nucleotides read TGTGCCATCAGCCCCGGACTAGCGGGACCAAACACCGGGGAGCTGTTTTTT. The V and J genes are TRBV10-3 and TRBJ2-2; TRBD2 aligns across 12 bases. CDR1 is ENHRY and CDR2 is SYGVKD in the germline V gene. J lost 2 bases, V lost 6 bases, and 7 bases had no gene match. The CDR3 has 17 residues.

V usage is TRBV5-4 and J usage is TRBJ2-7; D is unclear. Germline V gives CDR1 SGHNT, CDR2 YYREEE (reference sequence). Trimming left V 4 bases short and J 0 bases short, with 14 bases between. The CDR3 runs 15 residues. The CDR3 nucleotides are TGTGCCAGCAGCCCCGCCCGAGTTACCTCCTACGAGCAGTACTTC. It translates to CASSPARVTSYEQYF. The full variable domain, its missing parts supplied by reference TRBV5-4 and TRBJ2-7, is ETGVTQSPTHLIKTRGQQVTLRCSSQSGHNTVSWYQQALGQGPQFIFQYYREEENGRGNFPPRFSGLQFPNYSSELNVNALELDDSALYLCASSPARVTSYEQYFGPGTRLTVT.

The chain uses TRBV27 and TRBJ2-1, with D uncertain. CDR3 size: 16 residues. V lost 5 bases and J 4 bases, leaving 18 bases between the germline ends. Germline V lookup: CDR1 MNHEY, CDR2 SMNVEV (reference sequence). The CDR3 region is CASSRAEARRYNEQFF. The CDR3 coding sequence is TGTGCCAGCAGTCGGGCTGAGGCTAGGAGATACAATGAGCAGTTCTTC.

This clone came up a few times. This chain uses TRBV10-3 with TRBJ2-2; TRBD2 agrees at 8 bases. Per germline, CDR1 ENHRY and CDR2 SYGVKD. The CDR3 spans 15 residues. Trimming removed 9 bases from V and 3 bases from J; junction bases left unmatched: 9. This CDR3 reads CAIRRGLEYTGELFF. The CDR3 DNA follows: TGTGCCATTCGAAGGGGACTAGAATACACCGGGGAGCTGTTTTTT.

To note about this clone: Other DNA sequences of this sample code for an identical CDR3. The chain combines TRBV29-1 with TRBJ2-7; TRBD2 matches at 10 bases. Trimming took 2 bases from V and 0 from J; bases not matched to a gene: 4. This CDR3 region has 15 residues. The germline CDR1 and CDR2 sequences are SQVTM and ANQGSEA. This CDR3 reads CSVELAGVSSYEQYF. The CDR3 DNA reads TGCAGCGTTGAACTAGCGGGAGTAAGCTCCTACGAGCAGTACTTC.

The V gene is TRBV2, the J gene TRBJ2-1; TRBD2 agrees at 8 bases. This CDR3 spans 15 amino acids. Germline V gene data show CDR1 as SNHLY and CDR2 as FYNNEI. Unmatched junction bases numbered 11, after V lost 8 bases and J lost 5 bases. The CDR3 sequence: CASRETAGVDNEQFF. For the CDR3, the DNA is TGTGCCAGCCGGGAGACAGCGGGAGTCGACAATGAGCAGTTCTTC.

Worth noting for this clone: Sequence at one end of the junction differs from germline and may be a read error. The V and J genes are TRBV29-1 and TRBJ1-2; a possible D gene is TRBD1 (5 bases). The germline gives CDR1 SQVTM, CDR2 ANQGSEA. This CDR3 contains 11 residues. CDR3 sequence: CSVWGDYGYAF. In DNA form, the CDR3 reads TGCAGCGTGTGGGGGGACTATGGCTACGCCTTC.

V and J are TRBV11-2 and TRBJ2-1, with TRBD2 matching 14 bases. CDR3 length: 17 amino acids. With V trimmed by 5 bases and J by 0 bases, 3 bases remained unmatched. Germline CDR1 and CDR2: SGHAT and FQNNGV. DNA of the CDR3: TGTGCCAGCAGCCTAGGGACTAGCGGGAGCTCCTACAATGAGCAGTTCTTC. Its protein product is CASSLGTSGSSYNEQFF.